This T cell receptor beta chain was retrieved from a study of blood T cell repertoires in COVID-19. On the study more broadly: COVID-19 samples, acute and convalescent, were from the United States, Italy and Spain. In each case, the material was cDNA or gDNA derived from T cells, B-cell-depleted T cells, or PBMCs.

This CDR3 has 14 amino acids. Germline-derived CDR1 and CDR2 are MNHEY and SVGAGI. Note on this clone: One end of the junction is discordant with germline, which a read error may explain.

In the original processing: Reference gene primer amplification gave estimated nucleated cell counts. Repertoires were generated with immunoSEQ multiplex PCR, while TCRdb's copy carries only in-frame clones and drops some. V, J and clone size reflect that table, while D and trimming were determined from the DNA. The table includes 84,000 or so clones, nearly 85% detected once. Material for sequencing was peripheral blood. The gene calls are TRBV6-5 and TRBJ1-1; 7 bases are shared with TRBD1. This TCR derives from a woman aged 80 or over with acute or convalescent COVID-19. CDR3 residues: CASSDSGGANEAFF. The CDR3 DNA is TGTGCCAGCAGTGACTCAGGGGGAGCTAATGAAGCTTTCTTT.